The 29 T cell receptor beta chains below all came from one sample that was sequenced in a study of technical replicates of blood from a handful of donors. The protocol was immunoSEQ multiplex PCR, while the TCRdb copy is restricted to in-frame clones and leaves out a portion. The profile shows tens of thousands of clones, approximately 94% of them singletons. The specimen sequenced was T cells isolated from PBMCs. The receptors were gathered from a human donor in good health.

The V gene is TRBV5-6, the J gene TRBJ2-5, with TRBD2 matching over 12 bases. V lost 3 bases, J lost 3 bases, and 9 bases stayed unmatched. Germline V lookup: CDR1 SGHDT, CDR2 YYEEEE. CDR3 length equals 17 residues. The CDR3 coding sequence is TGTGCCAGCAGCTCCACCTGGAGACTAGCGGGAGAAGAGACCCAGTACTTC. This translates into CASSSTWRLAGEETQYF. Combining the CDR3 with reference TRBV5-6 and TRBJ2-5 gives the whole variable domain DAGVTQSPTHLIKTRGQQVTLRCSPKSGHDTVSWYQQALGQGPQFIFQYYEEEERQRGNFPDRFSGHQFPNYSSELNVNALLLGDSALYLCASSSTWRLAGEETQYFGPGTRLLVL.

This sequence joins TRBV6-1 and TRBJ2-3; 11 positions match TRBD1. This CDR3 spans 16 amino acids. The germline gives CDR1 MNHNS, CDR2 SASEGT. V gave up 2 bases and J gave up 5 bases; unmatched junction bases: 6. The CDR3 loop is CASSEPWDRGEDTQYF. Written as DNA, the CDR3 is TGTGCCAGCAGTGAACCTTGGGACAGGGGGGAAGATACGCAGTATTTT.

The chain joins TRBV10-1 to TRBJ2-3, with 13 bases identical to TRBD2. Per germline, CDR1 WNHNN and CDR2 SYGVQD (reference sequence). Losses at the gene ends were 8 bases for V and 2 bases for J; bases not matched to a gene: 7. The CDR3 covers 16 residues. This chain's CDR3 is CASSTGLAGATDTQYF. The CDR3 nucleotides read TGCGCCAGCTCTACCGGACTAGCGGGAGCCACAGATACGCAGTATTTT.

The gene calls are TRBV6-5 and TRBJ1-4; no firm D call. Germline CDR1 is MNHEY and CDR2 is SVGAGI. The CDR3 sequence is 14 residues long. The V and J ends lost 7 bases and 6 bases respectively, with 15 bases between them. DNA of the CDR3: TGTGCCAGCACCTTTCGGAGGGAGGATGAAAAACTGTTTTTT. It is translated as CASTFRREDEKLFF.

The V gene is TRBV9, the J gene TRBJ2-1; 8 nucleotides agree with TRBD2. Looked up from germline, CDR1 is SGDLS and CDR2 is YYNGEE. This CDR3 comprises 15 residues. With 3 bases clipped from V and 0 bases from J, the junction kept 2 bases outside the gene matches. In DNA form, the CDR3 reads TGTGCCAGCAGCGCCAGCGGGAGCTCCTACAATGAGCAGTTCTTC. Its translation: CASSASGSSYNEQFF.

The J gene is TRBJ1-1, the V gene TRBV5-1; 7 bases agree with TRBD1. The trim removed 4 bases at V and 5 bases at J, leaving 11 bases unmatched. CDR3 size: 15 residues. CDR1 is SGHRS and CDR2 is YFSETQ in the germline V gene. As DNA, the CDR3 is TGCGCCAGCAGCCCCGCCGACAGGGTGGGGACTGAAGCTTTCTTT. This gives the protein CASSPADRVGTEAFF.

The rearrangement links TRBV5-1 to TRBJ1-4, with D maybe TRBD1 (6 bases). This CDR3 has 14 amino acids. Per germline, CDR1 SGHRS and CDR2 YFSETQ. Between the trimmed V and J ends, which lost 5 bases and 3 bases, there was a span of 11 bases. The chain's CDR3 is CASSPDSSNEKLFF. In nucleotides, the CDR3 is TGCGCCAGCAGTCCGGACAGCTCTAATGAAAAACTGTTTTTT.

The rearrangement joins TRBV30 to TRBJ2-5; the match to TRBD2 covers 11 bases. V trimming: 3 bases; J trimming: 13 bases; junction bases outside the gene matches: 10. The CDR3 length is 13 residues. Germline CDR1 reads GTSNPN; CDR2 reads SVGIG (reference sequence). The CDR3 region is CAWSLGGTSGRYF. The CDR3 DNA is TGTGCCTGGAGCCTAGGAGGGACTAGCGGTCGGTACTTC.

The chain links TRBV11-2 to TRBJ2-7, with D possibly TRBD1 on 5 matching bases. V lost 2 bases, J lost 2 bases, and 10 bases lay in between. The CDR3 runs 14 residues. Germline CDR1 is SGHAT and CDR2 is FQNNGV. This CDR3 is CASSLQDNPYEQYF. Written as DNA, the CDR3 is TGTGCCAGCAGCTTACAGGACAACCCCTACGAGCAGTACTTC.

The CDR3, as DNA: TGTGCCAGTAGTATTTGCCGGACTATGAGGCTGGCTTTGGAAAAACTGTTTTTT. It yields the protein CASSICRTMRLALEKLFF. The chain links TRBV19 to TRBJ1-4; D remains ambiguous. CDR1 LNHDA and CDR2 SQIVND come from the germline V gene (reference sequence). The CDR3 is made up of 18 amino acids. Trimming pared 3 bases from V and 8 bases from J, leaving 25 bases between.

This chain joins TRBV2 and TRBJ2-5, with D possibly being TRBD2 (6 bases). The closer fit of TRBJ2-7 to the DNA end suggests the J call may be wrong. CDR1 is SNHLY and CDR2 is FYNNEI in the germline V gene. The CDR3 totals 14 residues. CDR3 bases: TGTGCCAGCAGTGAAATAGCGGAATACTACGAGCAGTACTTC. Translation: CASSEIAEYYEQYF.

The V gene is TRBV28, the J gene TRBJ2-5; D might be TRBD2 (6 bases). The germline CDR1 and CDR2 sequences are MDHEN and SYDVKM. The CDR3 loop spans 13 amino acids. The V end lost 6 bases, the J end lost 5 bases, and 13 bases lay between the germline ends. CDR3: CASRRDSMETQYF. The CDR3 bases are TGTGCCAGCAGGAGGGACTCTATGGAGACCCAGTACTTC.

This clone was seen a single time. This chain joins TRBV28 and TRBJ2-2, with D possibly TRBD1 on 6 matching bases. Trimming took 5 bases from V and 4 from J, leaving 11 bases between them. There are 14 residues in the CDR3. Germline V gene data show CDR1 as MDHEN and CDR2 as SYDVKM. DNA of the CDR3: TGTGCCAGCAGTGTACGAGGGGGCACCGGGGAGCTGTTTTTT. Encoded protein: CASSVRGGTGELFF.

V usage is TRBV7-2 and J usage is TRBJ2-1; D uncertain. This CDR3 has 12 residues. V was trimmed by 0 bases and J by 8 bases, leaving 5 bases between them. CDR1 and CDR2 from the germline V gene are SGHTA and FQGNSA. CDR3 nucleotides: TGTGCCAGCAGCTTAGCGCTAGATGAGCAGTTCTTC. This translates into CASSLALDEQFF.

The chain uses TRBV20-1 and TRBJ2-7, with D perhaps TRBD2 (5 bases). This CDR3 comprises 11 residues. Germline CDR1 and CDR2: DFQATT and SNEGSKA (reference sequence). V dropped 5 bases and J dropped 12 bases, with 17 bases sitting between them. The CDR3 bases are TGCAGTGCTTACGAATCGGACTGGGGGTACTTC. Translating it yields CSAYESDWGYF.

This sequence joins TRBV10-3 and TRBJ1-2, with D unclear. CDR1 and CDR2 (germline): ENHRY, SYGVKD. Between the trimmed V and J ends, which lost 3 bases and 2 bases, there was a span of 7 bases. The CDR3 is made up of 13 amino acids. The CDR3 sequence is CAISDTVNYGYTF. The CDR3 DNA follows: TGTGCCATCAGTGACACAGTCAACTATGGCTACACCTTC.

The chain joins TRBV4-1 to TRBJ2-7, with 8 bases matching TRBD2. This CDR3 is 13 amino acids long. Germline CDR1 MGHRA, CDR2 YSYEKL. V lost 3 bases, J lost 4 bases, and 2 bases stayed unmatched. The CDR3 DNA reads TGCGCCAGCAGCCACGGACTAGCATACGAGCAGTACTTC. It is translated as CASSHGLAYEQYF.

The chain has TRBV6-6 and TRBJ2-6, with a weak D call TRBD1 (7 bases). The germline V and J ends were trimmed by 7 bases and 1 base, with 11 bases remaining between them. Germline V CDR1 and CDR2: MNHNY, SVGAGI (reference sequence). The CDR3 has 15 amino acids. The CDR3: CASKTGRSGANVLTF. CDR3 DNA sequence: TGTGCCAGCAAGACAGGGAGGTCTGGGGCCAACGTCCTGACTTTC.

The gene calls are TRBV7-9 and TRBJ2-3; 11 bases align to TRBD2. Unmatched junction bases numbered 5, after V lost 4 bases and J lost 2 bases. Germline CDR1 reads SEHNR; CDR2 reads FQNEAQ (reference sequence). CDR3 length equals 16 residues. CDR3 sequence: CASSYLAGGLTDTQYF. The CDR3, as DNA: TGTGCCAGCAGCTACCTAGCGGGAGGCCTCACAGATACGCAGTATTTT. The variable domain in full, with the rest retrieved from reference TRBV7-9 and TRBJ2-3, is DTGVSQNPRHKITKRGQNVTFRCDPISEHNRLYWYRQTLGQGPEFLTYFQNEAQLEKSRLLSDRFSAERPKGSFSTLEIQRTEQGDSAMYLCASSYLAGGLTDTQYFGPGTRLTVL.

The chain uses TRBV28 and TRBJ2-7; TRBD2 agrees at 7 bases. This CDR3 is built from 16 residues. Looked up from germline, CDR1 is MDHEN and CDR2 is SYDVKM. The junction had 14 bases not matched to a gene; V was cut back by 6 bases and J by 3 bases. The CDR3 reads CASRPFLAAPFYEQYF. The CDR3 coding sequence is TGTGCCAGCAGGCCCTTCCTAGCGGCCCCATTCTACGAGCAGTACTTC. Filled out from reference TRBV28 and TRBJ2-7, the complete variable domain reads DVKVTQSSRYLVKRTGEKVFLECVQDMDHENMFWYRQDPGLGLRLIYFSYDVKMKEKGDIPEGYSVSREKKERFSLILESASTNQTSMYLCASRPFLAAPFYEQYFGPGTRLTVT.

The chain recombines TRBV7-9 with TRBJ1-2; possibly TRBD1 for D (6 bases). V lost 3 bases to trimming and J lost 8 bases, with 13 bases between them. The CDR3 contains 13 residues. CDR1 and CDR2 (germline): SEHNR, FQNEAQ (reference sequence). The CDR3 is CASSFVSGVGYTF. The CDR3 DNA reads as TGTGCCAGCAGCTTCGTTTCAGGGGTAGGCTACACCTTC.

The CDR3 region is CASSQESGGWETQYF. For the CDR3, the DNA is TGCGCCAGCAGCCAAGAGTCAGGGGGCTGGGAGACCCAGTACTTC. This sequence joins TRBV4-1 and TRBJ2-5; TRBD1 matches at 8 bases. J was trimmed by 5 bases and V by 0 bases; bases with no gene match: 5. Looked up from germline, CDR1 is MGHRA and CDR2 is YSYEKL. This CDR3 comprises 15 residues.

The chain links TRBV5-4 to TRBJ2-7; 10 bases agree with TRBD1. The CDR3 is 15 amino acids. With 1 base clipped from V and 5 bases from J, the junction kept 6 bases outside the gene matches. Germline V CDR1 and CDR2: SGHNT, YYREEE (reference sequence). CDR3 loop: CASSLIGQGVHEQYF. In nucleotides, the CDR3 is TGTGCCAGCAGCTTGATAGGACAGGGGGTCCACGAGCAGTACTTC.

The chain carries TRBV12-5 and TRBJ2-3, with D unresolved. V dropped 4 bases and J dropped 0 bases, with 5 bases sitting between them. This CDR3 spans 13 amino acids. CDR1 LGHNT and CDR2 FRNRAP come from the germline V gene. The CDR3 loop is CASGSRSTDTQYF. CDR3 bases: TGTGCTAGTGGTTCTAGGAGCACAGATACGCAGTATTTT. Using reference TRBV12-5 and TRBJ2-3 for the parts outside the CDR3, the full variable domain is DARVTQTPRHKVTEMGQEVTMRCQPILGHNTVFWYRQTMMQGLELLAYFRNRAPLDDSGMPKDRFSAEMPDATLATLKIQPSEPRDSAVYFCASGSRSTDTQYFGPGTRLTVL.

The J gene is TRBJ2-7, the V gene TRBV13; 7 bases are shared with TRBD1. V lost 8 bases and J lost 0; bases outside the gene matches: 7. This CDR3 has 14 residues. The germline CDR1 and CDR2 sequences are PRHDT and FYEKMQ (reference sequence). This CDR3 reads CASGFRDSSYEQYF. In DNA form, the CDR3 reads TGTGCCAGCGGTTTCCGGGACAGCTCCTACGAGCAGTACTTC. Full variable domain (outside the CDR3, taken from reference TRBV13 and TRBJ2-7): AAGVIQSPRHLIKEKRETATLKCYPIPRHDTVYWYQQGPGQDPQFLISFYEKMQSDKGSIPDRFSAQQFSDYHSELNMSSLELGDSALYFCASGFRDSSYEQYFGPGTRLTVT.

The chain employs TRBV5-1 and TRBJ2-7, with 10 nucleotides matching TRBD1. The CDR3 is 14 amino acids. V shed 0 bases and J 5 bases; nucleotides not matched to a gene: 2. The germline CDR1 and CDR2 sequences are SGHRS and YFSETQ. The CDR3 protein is CASSLGQGANEQYF. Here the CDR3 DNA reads TGCGCCAGCAGCTTGGGACAGGGGGCTAACGAGCAGTACTTC.

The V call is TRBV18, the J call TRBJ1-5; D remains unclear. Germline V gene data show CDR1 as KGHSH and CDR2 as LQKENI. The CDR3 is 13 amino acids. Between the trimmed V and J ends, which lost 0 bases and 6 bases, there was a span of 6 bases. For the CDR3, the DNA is TGTGCCAGCTCACCACCTGAGGGTCAGCCCCAGCATTTT. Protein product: CASSPPEGQPQHF.

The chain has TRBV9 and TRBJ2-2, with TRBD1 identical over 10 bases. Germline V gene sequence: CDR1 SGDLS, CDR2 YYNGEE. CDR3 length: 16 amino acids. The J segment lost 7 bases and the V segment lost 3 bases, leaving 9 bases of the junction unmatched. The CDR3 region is CASSDDRGRNHGELFF. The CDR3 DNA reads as TGTGCCAGCAGCGATGACAGGGGGCGCAATCACGGGGAGCTGTTTTTT.

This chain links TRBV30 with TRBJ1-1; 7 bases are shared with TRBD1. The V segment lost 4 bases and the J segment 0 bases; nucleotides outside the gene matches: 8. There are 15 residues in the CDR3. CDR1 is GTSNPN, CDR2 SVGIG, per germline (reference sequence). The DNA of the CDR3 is TGTGCCTGGATGGGGACAGTCTTCATGAACACTGAAGCTTTCTTT. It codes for CAWMGTVFMNTEAFF.